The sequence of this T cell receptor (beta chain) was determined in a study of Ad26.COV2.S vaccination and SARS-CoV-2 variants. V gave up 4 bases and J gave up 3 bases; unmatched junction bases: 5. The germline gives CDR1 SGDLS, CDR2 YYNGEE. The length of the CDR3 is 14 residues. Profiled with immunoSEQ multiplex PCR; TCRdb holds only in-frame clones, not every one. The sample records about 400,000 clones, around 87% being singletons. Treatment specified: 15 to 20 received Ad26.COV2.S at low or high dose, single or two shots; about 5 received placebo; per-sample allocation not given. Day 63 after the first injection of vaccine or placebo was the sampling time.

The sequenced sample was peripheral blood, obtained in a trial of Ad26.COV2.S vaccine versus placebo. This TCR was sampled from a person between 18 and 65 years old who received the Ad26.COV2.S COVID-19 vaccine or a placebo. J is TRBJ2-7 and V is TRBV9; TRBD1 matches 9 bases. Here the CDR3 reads CASSPGTGFYEQYF. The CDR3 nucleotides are TGTGCCAGCAGCCCCGGGACAGGGTTCTACGAGCAGTACTTC.